A selection of T cell receptor beta chains follows, all from one sample in a study of shared clonotypes between healthy human individuals. Repertoires were generated with immunoSEQ multiplex PCR, while TCRdb's copy carries only in-frame clones and drops some. The repertoire consists of millions of clones, with around 95% occurring once and the leading ten covering 0.13%. The sequenced material came from naive CD4+ T cells sorted from blood. Every receptor here comes from a man between 18 and 29 years old in good health. CDR3s include the opening cysteine and the closing phenylalanine or tryptophan. Each record gives: D gene, J gene, V gene, clone size, CDR3 protein, CDR3 DNA. D genes are given only for firm matches. The size of a clone is reported for some rows only, either as once, few or many, or as a class for expanded clones.

d_gene: -
j_gene: TRBJ1-2
v_gene: TRBV6-1
abundance: -
CDR3aa: CASSRESGGNYGYTF
CDR3nt: TGTGCCAGCAGCAGGGAGTCGGGAGGTAACTATGGCTACACCTTC

d_gene: -
j_gene: TRBJ2-7
v_gene: TRBV10-3
abundance: -
CDR3aa: CAISETAGVLEQYF
CDR3nt: TGTGCCATCAGTGAGACGGCCGGGGTCTTGGAGCAGTACTTC

d_gene: -
j_gene: TRBJ2-5
v_gene: TRBV5-4
abundance: -
CDR3aa: CASSSGLGETQYF
CDR3nt: TGTGCCAGCAGCTCAGGGTTGGGGGAGACCCAGTACTTC

d_gene: -
j_gene: TRBJ1-4
v_gene: TRBV7-9
abundance: once
CDR3aa: CASSLGLLMNPATNEKLFF
CDR3nt: TGTGCCAGCAGCTTGGGACTTTTAATGAACCCTGCAACTAATGAAAAACTGTTTTTT

d_gene: -
j_gene: TRBJ1-4
v_gene: TRBV27
abundance: -
CDR3aa: CASSLNRQSKLFF
CDR3nt: TGTGCCAGCAGTTTAAACAGGCAGAGCAAACTGTTTTTT

d_gene: -
j_gene: TRBJ2-1
v_gene: TRBV30
abundance: -
CDR3aa: CACPGWGSRNEQFF
CDR3nt: TGTGCCTGCCCTGGGTGGGGTAGTCGTAATGAGCAGTTCTTC

d_gene: TRBD2
j_gene: TRBJ2-3
v_gene: TRBV11-2
abundance: -
CDR3aa: CASSLGGSSGNTDTQYF
CDR3nt: TGTGCCAGCAGCTTAGGGGGGTCTAGCGGAAACACAGATACGCAGTATTTT

d_gene: TRBD2
j_gene: TRBJ2-5
v_gene: TRBV5-1
abundance: -
CDR3aa: CASRASGRETQYF
CDR3nt: TGCGCCAGCCGCGCTAGCGGGAGGGAGACCCAGTACTTC

d_gene: -
j_gene: TRBJ2-1
v_gene: TRBV7-2
abundance: -
CDR3aa: CASSLDYGGEQFF
CDR3nt: TGTGCCAGCAGCTTAGATTACGGGGGTGAGCAGTTCTTC

d_gene: TRBD2
j_gene: TRBJ2-7
v_gene: TRBV6-5
abundance: -
CDR3aa: CASSSLAGGSYEQYF
CDR3nt: TGTGCCAGCAGTAGCCTAGCGGGTGGGTCCTACGAGCAGTACTTC

d_gene: -
j_gene: TRBJ2-7
v_gene: TRBV5-1
abundance: -
CDR3aa: CASSLDGYYEQYF
CDR3nt: TGCGCCAGCAGCTTGGACGGGTACTACGAGCAGTACTTC

d_gene: TRBD1
j_gene: TRBJ2-7
v_gene: TRBV2
abundance: -
CDR3aa: CASSGMTGGSYEQYF
CDR3nt: TGTGCCAGCAGTGGTATGACAGGGGGCTCCTACGAGCAGTACTTC

d_gene: -
j_gene: TRBJ1-4
v_gene: TRBV9
abundance: -
CDR3aa: CASSVDGVANEKLFF
CDR3nt: TGTGCCAGCAGCGTAGATGGTGTCGCTAATGAAAAACTGTTTTTT

d_gene: -
j_gene: TRBJ2-7
v_gene: TRBV4-1
abundance: -
CDR3aa: CASSPPLARFYEQYF
CDR3nt: TGCGCCAGCAGCCCCCCTCTGGCTAGATTTTACGAGCAGTACTTC

d_gene: -
j_gene: TRBJ2-3
v_gene: TRBV5-1
abundance: -
CDR3aa: CASSLFQYTDTQYF
CDR3nt: TGCGCCAGCAGCTTGTTTCAGTACACAGATACGCAGTATTTT

d_gene: -
j_gene: TRBJ1-1
v_gene: TRBV7-2
abundance: -
CDR3aa: CASNVLMSGEAFF
CDR3nt: TGTGCCAGCAACGTTCTGATGTCTGGGGAAGCTTTCTTT

d_gene: -
j_gene: TRBJ1-6
v_gene: TRBV9
abundance: -
CDR3aa: CASSVRPENSPLHF
CDR3nt: TGTGCCAGCAGCGTTAGACCAGAGAATTCACCCCTCCACTTT

d_gene: -
j_gene: TRBJ2-2
v_gene: TRBV10-3
abundance: -
CDR3aa: CAIGSDILNTGELFF
CDR3nt: TGTGCCATCGGATCGGACATTTTGAACACCGGGGAGCTGTTTTTT

d_gene: TRBD2
j_gene: TRBJ2-3
v_gene: TRBV4-1
abundance: -
CDR3aa: CASSYTSGGADTQYF
CDR3nt: TGCGCCAGCAGCTATACTAGCGGGGGGGCCGATACGCAGTATTTT

d_gene: -
j_gene: TRBJ2-4
v_gene: TRBV6-4
abundance: -
CDR3aa: CASSEVWIQKNIQYF
CDR3nt: TGTGCCAGCAGTGAGGTTTGGATACAGAAGAACATTCAGTACTTC

d_gene: -
j_gene: TRBJ2-2
v_gene: TRBV6-5
abundance: -
CDR3aa: CASSLSGPVTGELFF
CDR3nt: TGTGCCAGCAGCCTTAGCGGTCCGGTCACCGGGGAGCTGTTTTTT

d_gene: -
j_gene: TRBJ2-7
v_gene: TRBV27
abundance: -
CDR3aa: CASRDFGYEQYF
CDR3nt: TGTGCCAGCCGGGACTTCGGATACGAGCAGTACTTC

d_gene: TRBD2
j_gene: TRBJ2-1
v_gene: TRBV12-5
abundance: -
CDR3aa: CASGLDLSLAAPSYNEQFF
CDR3nt: TGTGCTAGTGGTTTGGACTTATCCCTAGCGGCCCCCTCCTACAATGAGCAGTTCTTC

d_gene: TRBD2
j_gene: TRBJ2-1
v_gene: TRBV11-2
abundance: -
CDR3aa: CASSISLLTSGGPNEQFF
CDR3nt: TGTGCCAGCAGCATAAGCCTCTTGACTAGCGGGGGCCCCAATGAGCAGTTCTTC

d_gene: -
j_gene: TRBJ2-5
v_gene: TRBV4-1
abundance: -
CDR3aa: CASSLGLEETQYF
CDR3nt: TGCGCCAGCAGCCTGGGACTTGAAGAGACCCAGTACTTC

d_gene: TRBD2
j_gene: TRBJ2-1
v_gene: TRBV27
abundance: -
CDR3aa: CASTRITSGYNEQFF
CDR3nt: TGTGCCAGCACCAGAATAACTAGCGGCTACAATGAGCAGTTCTTC

d_gene: TRBD1
j_gene: TRBJ2-2
v_gene: TRBV19
abundance: once
CDR3aa: CASKGTGGVLTGELFF
CDR3nt: TGTGCCAGTAAAGGAACAGGGGGCGTTTTGACCGGGGAGCTGTTTTTT

d_gene: -
j_gene: TRBJ2-5
v_gene: TRBV7-6
abundance: -
CDR3aa: CASSGQRDMETQYF
CDR3nt: TGTGCCAGCAGCGGACAGAGGGATATGGAGACCCAGTACTTC

d_gene: -
j_gene: TRBJ1-3
v_gene: TRBV5-6
abundance: -
CDR3aa: CASSPFRTASHSGNTIYF
CDR3nt: TGTGCCAGCAGCCCCTTCCGGACAGCAAGTCACTCTGGAAACACCATATATTTT

d_gene: TRBD1
j_gene: TRBJ1-3
v_gene: TRBV19
abundance: -
CDR3aa: CASSPSGTGASGNTIYF
CDR3nt: TGTGCCAGTAGTCCCTCCGGGACAGGGGCTTCTGGAAACACCATATATTTT

d_gene: TRBD1
j_gene: TRBJ2-2
v_gene: TRBV10-3
abundance: -
CDR3aa: CAINRGTGGELFF
CDR3nt: TGTGCCATCAACAGGGGGACCGGCGGGGAGCTGTTTTTT

d_gene: -
j_gene: TRBJ2-3
v_gene: TRBV5-6
abundance: -
CDR3aa: CASSLDSRDNTDTQYF
CDR3nt: TGTGCCAGCAGCTTGGATTCCAGGGACAACACAGATACGCAGTATTTT

d_gene: -
j_gene: TRBJ2-7
v_gene: TRBV9
abundance: -
CDR3aa: CASSVDPQGLGEQYF
CDR3nt: TGTGCCAGCAGCGTAGACCCCCAGGGGCTGGGCGAGCAGTACTTC

d_gene: TRBD1
j_gene: TRBJ1-2
v_gene: TRBV5-4
abundance: -
CDR3aa: CASSLVGQTTNYGYTF
CDR3nt: TGTGCCAGCAGCTTGGTGGGACAGACGACTAACTATGGCTACACCTTC

d_gene: TRBD1
j_gene: TRBJ1-2
v_gene: TRBV28
abundance: -
CDR3aa: CASSVPGQGFYGYTF
CDR3nt: TGTGCCAGCAGTGTACCGGGACAGGGTTTCTATGGCTACACCTTC

d_gene: -
j_gene: TRBJ2-6
v_gene: TRBV5-1
abundance: -
CDR3aa: CASSLVLVTGANVLTF
CDR3nt: TGCGCCAGCAGCTTGGTGCTGGTTACTGGGGCCAACGTCCTGACTTTC

d_gene: -
j_gene: TRBJ2-2
v_gene: TRBV15
abundance: -
CDR3aa: CATSRDINTGELFF
CDR3nt: TGTGCCACCAGCAGAGATATTAACACCGGGGAGCTGTTTTTT

d_gene: -
j_gene: TRBJ2-2
v_gene: TRBV5-8
abundance: -
CDR3aa: CASSLAERSSTGELFF
CDR3nt: TGTGCCAGCAGCTTGGCCGAAAGGTCCAGTACCGGGGAGCTGTTTTTT

d_gene: -
j_gene: TRBJ1-1
v_gene: TRBV7-9
abundance: -
CDR3aa: CASSLRRAQSTEAFF
CDR3nt: TGTGCCAGCAGCCTCCGACGGGCCCAGAGCACTGAAGCTTTCTTT

d_gene: TRBD1
j_gene: TRBJ1-6
v_gene: TRBV6-6
abundance: -
CDR3aa: CASSLTGENSPLHF
CDR3nt: TGTGCCAGCAGTTTAACAGGGGAGAATTCACCCCTCCACTTT

d_gene: -
j_gene: TRBJ2-5
v_gene: TRBV7-9
abundance: -
CDR3aa: CASGGETQYF
CDR3nt: TGTGCCAGCGGGGGGGAGACCCAGTACTTC

d_gene: -
j_gene: TRBJ2-5
v_gene: TRBV7-9
abundance: once
CDR3aa: CASSPSSRGETQYF
CDR3nt: TGTGCCAGCAGCCCTAGCAGCCGAGGGGAGACCCAGTACTTC

d_gene: TRBD1
j_gene: TRBJ1-4
v_gene: TRBV2
abundance: -
CDR3aa: CASSGTGVKEHEKLFF
CDR3nt: TGTGCCAGCAGTGGGACAGGGGTCAAGGAACATGAAAAACTGTTTTTT

d_gene: -
j_gene: TRBJ1-5
v_gene: TRBV25-1
abundance: -
CDR3aa: CASSGHGEINQPQHF
CDR3nt: TGTGCCAGCAGTGGTCATGGGGAGATCAATCAGCCCCAGCATTTT

d_gene: TRBD1
j_gene: TRBJ1-6
v_gene: TRBV28
abundance: -
CDR3aa: CASSFRDRVNSPLHF
CDR3nt: TGTGCCAGCAGTTTCAGGGACAGGGTCAATTCACCCCTCCACTTT

d_gene: -
j_gene: TRBJ1-3
v_gene: TRBV28
abundance: -
CDR3aa: CAGSLGTRRNTIYF
CDR3nt: TGTGCCGGCAGTTTGGGGACCCGGAGAAACACCATATATTTT

d_gene: TRBD1
j_gene: TRBJ1-2
v_gene: TRBV7-2
abundance: -
CDR3aa: CASSLVGQGDYGYTF
CDR3nt: TGTGCCAGCAGCTTAGTCGGACAGGGGGACTATGGCTACACCTTC

d_gene: TRBD2
j_gene: TRBJ2-5
v_gene: TRBV5-1
abundance: once
CDR3aa: CASSPGTSGRETQYF
CDR3nt: TGCGCCAGCAGCCCCGGGACTAGCGGGAGGGAGACCCAGTACTTC

d_gene: -
j_gene: TRBJ2-6
v_gene: TRBV18
abundance: -
CDR3aa: CASSRKIDRAGANVLTF
CDR3nt: TGTGCCAGCTCCCGCAAAATAGACAGAGCCGGGGCCAACGTCCTGACTTTC

d_gene: -
j_gene: TRBJ2-7
v_gene: TRBV5-1
abundance: -
CDR3aa: CASSQSDSSYEQYF
CDR3nt: TGCGCCAGCAGCCAATCTGACAGCTCCTACGAGCAGTACTTC

d_gene: TRBD2
j_gene: TRBJ2-3
v_gene: TRBV5-1
abundance: -
CDR3aa: CASSLGLADSTDTQYF
CDR3nt: TGCGCCAGCAGCTTGGGTCTAGCGGACAGCACAGATACGCAGTATTTT

d_gene: -
j_gene: TRBJ1-1
v_gene: TRBV5-6
abundance: -
CDR3aa: CASRHGTPNTEAFF
CDR3nt: TGTGCCAGCCGACACGGGACACCGAACACTGAAGCTTTCTTT

d_gene: TRBD1
j_gene: TRBJ1-2
v_gene: TRBV28
abundance: -
CDR3aa: CASRPIGTGYGYTF
CDR3nt: TGTGCCAGCAGGCCCATTGGGACAGGCTATGGCTACACCTTC

d_gene: -
j_gene: TRBJ1-3
v_gene: TRBV7-3
abundance: -
CDR3aa: CASSLRLGVGNTIYF
CDR3nt: TGTGCCAGCAGCTTACGTTTGGGGGTTGGAAACACCATATATTTT